This T cell receptor beta chain comes out of a study of CD8+CD57+ T cells in acquired aplastic anemia. Germline V gene sequence: CDR1 SEHNR, CDR2 FQNEAQ (reference sequence). Trimming shortened V by 2 bases and J by 13 bases, and 14 bases separated the two germline ends. The CDR3 has 12 amino acids. Genomic DNA was employed as the template in profiling TCR beta VDJ and CDR3. TCRdb re-derived calls from the reads in MiXCR, one entry per CDR3 protein. The sample records 250,000 to 300,000 distinct CDR3 sequences, 50% to 70% being singletons. This sequence was found in a human donor with severe aplastic anemia or a healthy control (not recorded which). The gene calls are TRBV7-9 and TRBJ1-2; maybe TRBD1 (6 bases). Sequencing used sorted CD4+, CD8+, or CD8+CD57+ T cells (not recorded which) from PBMCs. The CDR3 loop reads CASSLPPGESTF. The CDR3, as DNA: TGTGCCAGCAGCTTACCTCCAGGGGAGTCCACCTTC.